The clone carrying this TCR beta chain appeared once. This record comes from a study of PD-1 blockade in mismatch repair-deficient tumors. Across the study: All were previously treated, progressing patients with around 12 mismatch repair-deficient cancer types.

Here immunoSEQ multiplex PCR was the method, and the copy in TCRdb shows in-frame clones only, minus some. Here the sample spans some 120,000 clones, about nine tenths being singletons. V shed 1 base and J 1 base; nucleotides not matched to a gene: 7. The CDR3 is 18 amino acids. Germline V gives CDR1 MNHEY, CDR2 SMNVEV (reference sequence). This sequence was found in an adult with mismatch repair-deficient cancer. This specimen was peripheral blood, taken about 17 months after starting pembrolizumab. The gene calls are TRBV27 and TRBJ2-1; 10 nucleotides match TRBD2. DNA of the CDR3: TGTGCCAGCAGTTTATATTGGGCTAGCGGGAGTTCCTACAATGAGCAGTTCTTC. This encodes CASSLYWASGSSYNEQFF.